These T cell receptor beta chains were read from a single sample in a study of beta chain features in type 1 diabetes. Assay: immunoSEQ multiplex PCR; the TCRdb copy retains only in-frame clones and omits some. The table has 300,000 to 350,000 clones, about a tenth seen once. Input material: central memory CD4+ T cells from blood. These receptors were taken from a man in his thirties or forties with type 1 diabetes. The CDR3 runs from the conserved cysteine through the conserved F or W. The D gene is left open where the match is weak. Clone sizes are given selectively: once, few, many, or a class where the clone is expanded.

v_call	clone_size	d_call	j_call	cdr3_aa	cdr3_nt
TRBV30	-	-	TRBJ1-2	CAWRPLGVDYGYTF	TGTGCCTGGAGACCGTTAGGGGTTGACTATGGCTACACCTTC
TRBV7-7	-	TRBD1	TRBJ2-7	CASIPQAQGSSYEQYF	TGTGCCAGCATCCCTCAGGCACAGGGGTCCTCCTACGAGCAGTACTTC
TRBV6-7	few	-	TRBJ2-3	CASSPKDQSHTDTQYF	TGTGCCAGCAGCCCGAAGGACCAAAGTCACACAGATACGCAGTATTTT
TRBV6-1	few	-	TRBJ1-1	CASVPGNTEAFF	TGTGCCAGCGTACCAGGGAACACTGAAGCTTTCTTT
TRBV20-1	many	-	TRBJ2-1	CSAWGDEQFF	TGCAGTGCCTGGGGCGATGAGCAGTTCTTC
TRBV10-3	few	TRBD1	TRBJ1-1	CAISITGGEAFF	TGTGCCATCAGTATTACAGGGGGCGAAGCTTTCTTT
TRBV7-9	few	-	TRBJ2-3	CASSLNAGLDTQYF	TGTGCCAGCAGCTTAAACGCCGGCCTAGATACGCAGTATTTT
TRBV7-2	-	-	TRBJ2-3	CASRPPGLSTDTQYF	TGTGCCAGCCGCCCCCCGGGGCTTAGCACAGATACGCAGTATTTT
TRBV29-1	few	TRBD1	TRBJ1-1	CSAGQGARGDTEAFF	TGCAGCGCTGGACAGGGGGCGCGTGGGGACACTGAAGCTTTCTTT
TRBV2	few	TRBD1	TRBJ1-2	CASTKGANNYGYTF	TGTGCCAGCACTAAGGGGGCGAATAACTATGGCTACACCTTC
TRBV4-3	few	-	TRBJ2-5	CASSRTGRETQYF	TGCGCCAGCAGCCGAACAGGGCGGGAGACCCAGTACTTC
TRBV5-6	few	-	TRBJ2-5	CASSWQAGFQETQYF	TGTGCCAGCAGCTGGCAAGCGGGCTTCCAAGAGACCCAGTACTTC
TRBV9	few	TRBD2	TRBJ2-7	CASSASISGGREQYF	TGTGCCAGCAGCGCCTCCATCAGCGGGGGACGCGAGCAGTACTTC
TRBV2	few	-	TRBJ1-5	CASSEGRLNQPQHF	TGTGCCAGCAGCGAAGGACGGTTAAATCAGCCCCAGCATTTT
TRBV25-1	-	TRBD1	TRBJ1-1	CASSGNRGYAEAFF	TGTGCCAGCAGTGGCAACAGGGGGTACGCTGAAGCTTTCTTT
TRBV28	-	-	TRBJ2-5	CASSLSGARTQYF	TGTGCCAGCAGTTTATCAGGGGCCCGGACCCAGTACTTC
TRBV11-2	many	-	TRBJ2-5	CASSTLRGQETQYF	TGTGCCAGCAGTACTTTACGGGGACAAGAGACCCAGTACTTC
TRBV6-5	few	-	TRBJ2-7	CASSYERYEQYF	TGTGCCAGCAGTTATGAACGATACGAGCAGTACTTC
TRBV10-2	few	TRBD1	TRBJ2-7	CASSLSGGYEQYF	TGCGCCAGCAGCCTTTCAGGGGGCTACGAGCAGTACTTC
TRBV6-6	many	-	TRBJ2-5	CASSYDRGAQETQYF	TGTGCCAGCAGTTACGACCGGGGGGCACAAGAGACCCAGTACTTC
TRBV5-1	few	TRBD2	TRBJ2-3	CASSLGTSGGPEDTQYF	TGCGCCAGCAGCCTAGGGACTAGCGGGGGGCCGGAAGATACGCAGTATTTT